The T cell receptor (beta chain) described here comes from a study of PD-L1 blockade in urothelial cancer. Overall study context: Patients, treated from about 2014 onward, received atezolizumab 1,200 mg intravenously every 3 weeks. Blood analysis took place 3 weeks (second dose) and 6 weeks after treatment start.

CDR3 length equals 13 residues. Germline assignment: CDR1 SGHNT and CDR2 YYREEE (reference sequence). V dropped 4 bases and J dropped 5 bases, with 12 bases sitting between them. Data came from immunoSEQ multiplex PCR; TCRdb stores just in-frame clones and leaves some out. This table has tens of thousands of clones, roughly four fifths appearing once. To note about this clone: What it recognizes is unknown.

Points from the study as a whole: In blood sampled pretreatment, TCR clonality below the median predicted better survival.

As to time point: pretreatment peripheral blood. Each individual provided 1 to 8 samples (taken pretreatment and on-treatment). The chain combines TRBV5-4 with TRBJ1-1; a possible D gene is TRBD1 (5 bases). The sequences come from PBMCs, collected around atezolizumab (anti-PD-L1) treatment. The sequence was collected from an older man with urothelial cancer. The CDR3 nucleotides read TGTGCCAGCAGCCCCCCGGGGGGGACTGAAGCTTTCTTT. This sequence encodes CASSPPGGTEAFF.